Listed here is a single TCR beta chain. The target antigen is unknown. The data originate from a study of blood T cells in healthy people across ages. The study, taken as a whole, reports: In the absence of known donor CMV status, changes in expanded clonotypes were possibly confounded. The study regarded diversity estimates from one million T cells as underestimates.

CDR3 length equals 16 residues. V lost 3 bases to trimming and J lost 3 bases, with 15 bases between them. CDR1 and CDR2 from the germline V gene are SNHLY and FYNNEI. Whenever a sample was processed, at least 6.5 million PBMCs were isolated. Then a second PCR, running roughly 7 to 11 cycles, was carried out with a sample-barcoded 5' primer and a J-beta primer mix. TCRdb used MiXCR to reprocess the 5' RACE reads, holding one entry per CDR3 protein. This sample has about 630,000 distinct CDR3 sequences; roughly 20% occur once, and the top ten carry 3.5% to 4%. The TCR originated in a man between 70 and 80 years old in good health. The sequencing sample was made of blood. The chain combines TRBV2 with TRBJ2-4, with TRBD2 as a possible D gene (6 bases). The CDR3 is CASSEMEGWDKNIQYF. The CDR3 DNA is TGTGCCAGCAGTGAGATGGAGGGGTGGGACAAAAACATTCAGTACTTC.